Presented here are 3 T cell receptor beta chains from one specimen sequenced in a study of cytomegalovirus exposure and HLA in healthy donors. The repertoire was sequenced with immunoSEQ multiplex PCR; TCRdb's copy has only in-frame clones and lacks some. Among 60,000 to 85,000 clones listed, 96% were seen once. The sample was PBMCs. These receptors were collected from a woman under 30 in good health and CMV-seropositive.

This sequence joins TRBV27 and TRBJ2-7, with 7 bases fitting TRBD1. J lost 0 bases, V lost 6 bases, and 5 bases had no gene match. The CDR3 contains 14 residues. Germline values: CDR1 MNHEY, CDR2 SMNVEV (reference sequence). Written as DNA, the CDR3 is TGTGCCAGCAGACCGGGACAGACCTCCTACGAGCAGTACTTC. This encodes CASRPGQTSYEQYF.

CDR3: CASSLGVVAGPVFF. CDR3 sequence (DNA): TGTGCCAGCAGCTTAGGTGTGGTAGCGGGACCGGTGTTCTTC. The chain joins TRBV7-2 to TRBJ2-1, with TRBD2 matching over 8 bases. The CDR3 is made up of 14 amino acids. Germline CDR1 reads SGHTA; CDR2 reads FQGNSA. With 1 base clipped from V and 15 bases from J, the junction kept 11 bases outside the gene matches.

The J gene is TRBJ1-1, the V gene TRBV28; a weak D match, TRBD1 (5 bases). The V and J ends lost 0 bases and 7 bases respectively, with 9 bases between them. There are 13 residues in the CDR3. Looked up from germline, CDR1 is MDHEN and CDR2 is SYDVKM. The CDR3 reads CASSLWGGSEAFF. The CDR3 bases are TGTGCCAGCAGTTTATGGGGGGGTAGTGAAGCTTTCTTT.